One and the same sample provided the 8 T cell receptor beta chains below, sequenced in a study of memory CD4+ T cells and cytomegalovirus serostatus. Single viable CD3+CD4+CD8-CD45RO+ cells were sorted as the memory CD4+ T cells. The method was immunoSEQ multiplex PCR; TCRdb's version includes in-frame clones alone and lacks a portion of them. The sample shows about 67,000 clones, roughly 76% of them seen only once. What was sequenced was memory CD4+ T cells from blood. The receptors were sampled from an adult in good health and CMV-seropositive.

The chain couples TRBV14 to TRBJ2-1, with 14 bases aligning to TRBD2. The trim removed 1 base at V and 15 bases at J, leaving 11 bases unmatched. The germline CDR1 and CDR2 sequences are SGHDN and FVKESK. The length of the CDR3 is 16 residues. CDR3 region: CASSQGPGTSGGRRFF. The CDR3 coding sequence is TGTGCCAGCAGCCAAGGACCCGGGACTAGCGGGGGTCGTAGGTTCTTC.

V gene TRBV2 combines with J gene TRBJ1-2; D gene uncertain. The V gene's germline CDR1 is SNHLY and CDR2 FYNNEI. V was trimmed by 6 bases and J by 1 base, leaving 9 bases between them. This CDR3 is 13 amino acids long. CDR3 amino acids: CASRSFGNYGYTF. CDR3 bases: TGTGCCAGCAGGTCTTTTGGTAACTATGGCTACACCTTC.

A few counts support this clone. The rearrangement uses TRBV29-1 and TRBJ2-7; no clear D. Germline V gives CDR1 SQVTM, CDR2 ANQGSEA. This CDR3 region has 11 residues. The V and J ends lost 4 bases and 3 bases respectively, with 7 bases between them. CDR3 DNA: TGCAGCGTTGTAATGGGCTACGAGCAGTACTTC. It encodes CSVVMGYEQYF.

This chain links TRBV7-9 with TRBJ2-7; perhaps TRBD2 as D (6 bases). CDR1 is SEHNR, CDR2 FQNEAQ, per germline (reference sequence). Trimming took 3 bases from V and 0 from J, leaving 12 bases between them. This CDR3 has 15 amino acids. CDR3 protein: CASSFGDFISYEQYF. Written as DNA, the CDR3 is TGTGCCAGCAGCTTTGGGGACTTCATCTCCTACGAGCAGTACTTC.

The J gene is TRBJ1-1, the V gene TRBV5-1; 12 nucleotides align to TRBD1. The CDR3 covers 14 residues. V dropped 4 bases and J dropped 8; count of bases not matched to a gene: 6. CDR1 and CDR2 from the germline V gene are SGHRS and YFSETQ. The CDR3 nucleotides read TGCGCCAGCAGCCCAGGGACAGGGGGCTTAGAAGCTTTCTTT. It codes for CASSPGTGGLEAFF.

V gene TRBV7-9 combines with J gene TRBJ2-7, with 7 bases aligning to TRBD1. The CDR3 is 16 residues long. V shed 5 bases, J shed 0 bases, and the junction held 10 bases outside the gene matches. Germline CDR1 reads SEHNR; CDR2 reads FQNEAQ (reference sequence). The CDR3 coding sequence is TGTGCCAGCAGCGCCCACAGGGGCCCGAGCTCCTACGAGCAGTACTTC. It translates to CASSAHRGPSSYEQYF.

The rearrangement links TRBV6-5 to TRBJ1-1; D uncertain. The ends were cut back, 0 bases at V and 8 bases at J, with 10 bases in the middle. The germline V gene encodes CDR1 MNHEY and CDR2 SVGAGI. There are 13 residues in the CDR3. The CDR3 loop is CASSYSYEREAFF. The CDR3 nucleotides are TGTGCCAGCAGTTACTCCTACGAGCGAGAAGCTTTCTTT.

This clone appeared a few times. The chain employs TRBV28 and TRBJ1-2; TRBD1 might be the D (6 bases). Trimming took 5 bases from V and 8 from J, leaving 12 bases between them. CDR1 and CDR2 (germline): MDHEN, SYDVKM. The CDR3 loop spans 12 amino acids. As DNA, the CDR3 is TGTGCCAGCAGTGGAAGGGGGTCCGGCTACACCTTC. Its translation: CASSGRGSGYTF.